The next 28 T cell receptor beta chains were all read from a single sample in a study of cytomegalovirus exposure and HLA in healthy donors. PCR used 60 Vbeta primers and 13 Jbeta primers. The assay was immunoSEQ multiplex PCR, and TCRdb's table has in-frame clones only and misses some. The repertoire includes about 130,000 clones, 78% of them detected once, and 11% sits in the top ten. Sequenced material: PBMCs. The receptor set was obtained from a man between 25 and 39 years old in good health and CMV-seropositive.

The genes are TRBV4-3 and TRBJ2-2; D perhaps matches TRBD2 (5 bases). The germline CDR1 and CDR2 sequences are LGHNA and YSLEER. Trimming took 5 bases from V and 7 from J, leaving 11 bases between them. The CDR3 covers 13 residues. CDR3 loop: CASSSTRGGELFF. CDR3 in DNA: TGCGCCAGCAGCTCTACTCGGGGCGGGGAGCTGTTTTTT.

The rearrangement joins TRBV7-2 to TRBJ2-1; 10 bases agree with TRBD2. Germline assignment: CDR1 SGHTA and CDR2 FQGNSA. V lost 4 bases, J lost 6 bases, and 9 bases stayed unmatched. The CDR3 has 16 residues. CDR3 in amino acids: CASSSEIAGGRNEQFF. The CDR3 bases are TGTGCCAGCAGCTCAGAGATAGCGGGAGGACGCAATGAGCAGTTCTTC.

This clone appeared once. The chain has TRBV5-6 and TRBJ2-1; D is perhaps TRBD2 (5 bases). Trimming removed 3 bases at V and 8 bases at J, with 6 bases between. The CDR3 spans 11 residues. The germline V gene encodes CDR1 SGHDT and CDR2 YYEEEE. CDR3 DNA: TGTGCCAGCAGCTGGCGGGATGAGCAGTTCTTC. This encodes CASSWRDEQFF. Complete variable domain (other parts from reference TRBV5-6 and TRBJ2-1): DAGVTQSPTHLIKTRGQQVTLRCSPKSGHDTVSWYQQALGQGPQFIFQYYEEEERQRGNFPDRFSGHQFPNYSSELNVNALLLGDSALYLCASSWRDEQFFGPGTRLTVL.

The rearrangement links TRBV29-1 to TRBJ2-7; no clear D. The V and J ends lost 6 bases and 6 bases respectively, with 12 bases between them. This CDR3 region has 11 residues. Per germline, CDR1 SQVTM and CDR2 ANQGSEA. CDR3 region: CSVLEIGEQYF. The CDR3 DNA reads TGCAGCGTGCTCGAGATCGGCGAGCAGTACTTC.

This chain uses TRBV25-1 with TRBJ2-5, with TRBD2 matching 12 bases. Germline CDR1 MGHDK, CDR2 SYGVNS. Unmatched junction bases numbered 11, after V lost 4 bases and J lost 5 bases. The CDR3 covers 17 residues. The CDR3 region has the DNA TGTGCCAGCAGTGTGTCTCTAGCGGGAGGGCCGAGGGAGACCCAGTACTTC. Amino acids: CASSVSLAGGPRETQYF.

This chain connects TRBV6-5 to TRBJ2-1, with 9 bases fitting TRBD1. Germline CDR1 reads MNHEY; CDR2 reads SVGAGI. This CDR3 spans 15 amino acids. The ends lost 5 bases at V and 6 bases at J; junction bases unmatched: 8. The CDR3 DNA follows: TGTGCCAGCAGTCCCTGGGGGACAGGGAGCAATGAGCAGTTCTTC. Its protein product is CASSPWGTGSNEQFF.

The V and J genes are TRBV5-4 and TRBJ2-1, with D perhaps matching TRBD2 (6 bases). Germline CDR1 SGHNT, CDR2 YYREEE (reference sequence). This CDR3 has 14 residues. V was cut by 4 bases and J by 9 bases, with 17 bases left in between. CDR3 amino acids: CASSPKQPRGEQFF. In DNA form, the CDR3 reads TGTGCCAGCAGCCCTAAACAACCGCGGGGTGAGCAGTTCTTC.

The CDR3 region is CAAETGKVLNEQFF. CDR3 in DNA: TGTGCCGCCGAGACAGGGAAAGTACTCAATGAGCAGTTCTTC. The rearrangement uses TRBV2 and TRBJ2-1; 7 bases are a match to TRBD1. This CDR3 is 14 amino acids long. CDR1 is SNHLY, CDR2 FYNNEI, per germline. The trim removed 11 bases at V and 6 bases at J, leaving 13 bases unmatched. The full variable domain, with the rest looked up from reference TRBV2 and TRBJ2-1, is EPEVTQTPSHQVTQMGQEVILRCVPISNHLYFYWYRQILGQKVEFLVSFYNNEISEKSEIFDDQFSVERPDGSNFTLKIRSTKLEDSAMYFCAAETGKVLNEQFFGPGTRLTVL.

The CDR3 reads CASTATSGRPYEQYF. DNA of the CDR3: TGTGCCAGTACCGCGACTAGCGGGAGGCCGTACGAGCAGTACTTC. The genes are TRBV19 and TRBJ2-7, with 13 bases matching TRBD2. Germline CDR1 and CDR2: LNHDA and SQIVND (reference sequence). The CDR3 contains 15 residues. The junction had 7 bases not matched to a gene; V was cut back by 7 bases and J by 4 bases.

This clone was seen a few times. DNA of the CDR3: TGTGCCAGCAGCTTAGATGGCGGGAGCGTGTACAATGAGCAGTTCTTC. Amino acids: CASSLDGGSVYNEQFF. The chain joins TRBV7-7 to TRBJ2-1; 7 bases agree with TRBD2. Germline CDR1 reads SSHAT; CDR2 reads FNYEAQ (reference sequence). The CDR3 is 16 residues long. Losses at the gene ends were 1 base for V and 4 bases for J; bases not matched to a gene: 7.

This clone was seen a few times. V gene TRBV6-1 combines with J gene TRBJ2-7; maybe TRBD2 (6 bases). V lost 7 bases and J lost 4, with 17 bases in between. The germline V gene encodes CDR1 MNHNS and CDR2 SASEGT. The CDR3 has 14 residues. This chain's CDR3 is CASNAELAPYEQYF. CDR3 DNA sequence: TGTGCCAGCAACGCAGAACTAGCACCTTACGAGCAGTACTTC.

This chain uses TRBV7-3 with TRBJ2-7; maybe TRBD2 (6 bases). This CDR3 has 15 residues. V was trimmed by 1 base and J by 6 bases, leaving 16 bases between them. Looked up from germline, CDR1 is SGHTA and CDR2 is FQGTGA. CDR3 coding DNA: TGTGCCAGCAGCTTAAGTGTTACTAGCTTCCGCGAGCAGTACTTC. This translates into CASSLSVTSFREQYF.

The J gene is TRBJ2-5, the V gene TRBV7-9, with 9 bases fitting TRBD1. From germline, CDR1 is SEHNR and CDR2 FQNEAQ (reference sequence). The junction had 15 bases not matched to a gene; V was cut back by 5 bases and J by 2 bases. The CDR3 consists of 18 residues. Written as DNA, the CDR3 is TGTGCCAGCAGCCTCGTGTCCCGGGACAGGGATTGGCAAGAGACCCAGTACTTC. As protein: CASSLVSRDRDWQETQYF.

V and J are TRBV7-2 and TRBJ1-1; D might be TRBD1 (5 bases). The V end lost 5 bases, the J end lost 2 bases, and 9 bases lay between the germline ends. Germline loops: CDR1 SGHTA, CDR2 FQGNSA. The CDR3 runs to 13 residues. The CDR3 is CASSRQSNTEAFF. The CDR3 region has the DNA TGTGCCAGCAGCCGACAGAGCAACACTGAAGCTTTCTTT.

The V call is TRBV28, the J call TRBJ2-5; maybe TRBD2 (6 bases). V gave up 2 bases and J gave up 1 base, with 8 bases separating them. Germline CDR1 and CDR2: MDHEN and SYDVKM. The CDR3 is made up of 14 amino acids. CDR3 nucleotide sequence: TGTGCCAGCAGTTTAGTCGGGGGCCAAGAGACCCAGTACTTC. It encodes CASSLVGGQETQYF.

In this sample, this clone turned up once. This chain connects TRBV10-2 to TRBJ2-3; 13 bases match TRBD2. The germline V gene has CDR1 WSHSY and CDR2 SAAADI. The V gene end was trimmed by 4 bases and the J gene end by 5 bases; junction bases not matched to a gene: 9. The CDR3 is made up of 17 amino acids. The CDR3 loop reads CASSARGTSGARDTQYF. CDR3 coding DNA: TGCGCCAGCAGTGCCCGCGGGACTAGCGGGGCCCGAGATACGCAGTATTTT.

CDR3 DNA sequence: TGTGCCAGCAGTCTAGCGGGAGGGGACTACAATGAGCAGTTCTTC. Protein sequence: CASSLAGGDYNEQFF. This chain joins TRBV27 and TRBJ2-1; 12 nucleotides agree with TRBD2. Germline V gene data show CDR1 as MNHEY and CDR2 as SMNVEV (reference sequence). The CDR3 runs to 15 residues. V shed 5 bases, J shed 3 bases, and the junction held 2 bases outside the gene matches.

The chain links TRBV29-1 to TRBJ2-7, with 7 bases that match TRBD2. Losses at the gene ends were 0 bases for V and 3 bases for J; bases not matched to a gene: 8. Germline V gene lookup returns CDR1 SQVTM and CDR2 ANQGSEA. CDR3 length: 15 residues. DNA of the CDR3: TGCAGCGTTGAAGATCCGAGGGAGGGCCTCTACGAGCAGTACTTC. As protein: CSVEDPREGLYEQYF.

The rearrangement links TRBV28 to TRBJ2-2; 8 bases map to TRBD1. V shed 6 bases, J shed 4 bases, and the junction held 7 bases outside the gene matches. This CDR3 comprises 15 residues. Germline V lookup: CDR1 MDHEN, CDR2 SYDVKM. The CDR3 region has the DNA TGTGCCAGCAGACAGGGGGTATTTGGCACCGGGGAGCTGTTTTTT. Translation gives CASRQGVFGTGELFF.

This clone appeared once. The rearrangement links TRBV4-2 to TRBJ1-2; TRBD1 agrees at 10 bases. Germline V gives CDR1 LGHNA, CDR2 YNFKEQ. The CDR3 loop spans 17 amino acids. J gave up 8 bases and V 4 bases, and 16 bases lay outside the gene matches. CDR3 coding DNA: TGTGCCAGCAGCCCGCGACAGGGGGCCGGCATTCGGGAGGGCTACACCTTC. Its translation is CASSPRQGAGIREGYTF.

J is TRBJ2-1 and V is TRBV2; 7 bases line up with TRBD1. CDR1 SNHLY and CDR2 FYNNEI come from the germline V gene. The ends lost 7 bases at V and 0 bases at J; junction bases unmatched: 3. The CDR3 runs 14 residues. CDR3 sequence (DNA): TGTGCCAGCACCAGGGGGTCCTCCTACAATGAGCAGTTCTTC. Its translation is CASTRGSSYNEQFF.

The chain is built from TRBV28 and TRBJ2-1; 12 bases are a match to TRBD2. This CDR3 comprises 16 residues. The germline gives CDR1 MDHEN, CDR2 SYDVKM. V lost 6 bases and J lost 5; bases outside the gene matches: 8. CDR3 sequence reads: CASRLRLAGVHNEQFF. Written as DNA, the CDR3 is TGTGCCAGCAGATTGAGACTAGCGGGAGTGCACAATGAGCAGTTCTTC.

The V and J genes are TRBV28 and TRBJ2-7; 8 bases are a match to TRBD1. The germline CDR1 and CDR2 sequences are MDHEN and SYDVKM. The CDR3 contains 15 residues. J was trimmed by 5 bases and V by 7 bases; bases with no gene match: 13. CDR3 residues: CASNSRPRGLDEQYF. In DNA, the CDR3 is TGTGCCAGCAATTCTCGACCCAGGGGGCTAGACGAGCAGTACTTC.

This chain connects TRBV5-6 to TRBJ2-2, with 7 bases fitting TRBD1. Per the germline V gene, CDR1 is SGHDT and CDR2 is YYEEEE. Losses at the gene ends were 0 bases for V and 0 bases for J; bases not matched to a gene: 5. This CDR3 contains 17 residues. The CDR3 is CASSLAGQFANTGELFF. DNA for the CDR3: TGTGCCAGCAGCTTGGCGGGACAGTTCGCGAACACCGGGGAGCTGTTTTTT.

The chain employs TRBV9 and TRBJ2-7; D gene ambiguous. This CDR3 region has 15 residues. CDR1 SGDLS and CDR2 YYNGEE come from the germline V gene. Trimming stripped 0 bases from V and 2 bases from J, with 12 bases between. The CDR3 protein is CASSVDSNPTYEQYF. CDR3 nucleotide sequence: TGTGCCAGCAGCGTAGATTCTAACCCCACCTACGAGCAGTACTTC.

CDR3 amino acids: CAISESSVPPYNEQFF. CDR3 nucleotide sequence: TGTGCCATCAGTGAGTCTAGCGTACCTCCCTACAATGAGCAGTTCTTC. This sequence joins TRBV10-3 and TRBJ2-1, with TRBD2 as a possible D gene (5 bases). CDR3 length: 16 residues. Germline CDR1 is ENHRY and CDR2 is SYGVKD. Trimming removed 0 bases from V and 2 bases from J, with 11 bases in between.

This clone was counted a few times. V is TRBV4-2 and J is TRBJ2-7, with 7 bases identical to TRBD2. The junction had 12 bases not matched to a gene; V was cut back by 4 bases and J by 3 bases. The CDR3 totals 16 residues. Germline CDR1 and CDR2: LGHNA and YNFKEQ. CDR3 nucleotides: TGTGCCAGCAGCCCTGCCGGTCTAGCGGAGAACTACGAGCAGTACTTC. Protein: CASSPAGLAENYEQYF.

Of note for this clone: This same CDR3 is encoded by further DNA sequences in the sample. The chain uses TRBV5-1 and TRBJ2-7; the match to TRBD2 covers 7 bases. The CDR3 sequence is 14 residues long. After removal of 5 bases from V and 3 bases from J, the junction contained 8 bases not matched to a gene. Per germline, CDR1 SGHRS and CDR2 YFSETQ. DNA of the CDR3: TGCGCCAGCAGATCCACCGGGACTAACTACGAGCAGTACTTC. Its protein is CASRSTGTNYEQYF.